The 2 T cell receptor beta chains listed next were all sequenced from one sample in a study of radiation and T cells in renal cell carcinoma. Time point indicated: blood 4 weeks post-SBRT, at nephrectomy. Treatment meaning: 15 Gy SBRT to primary tumor, nephrectomy 4 weeks later. Profiling relied on immunoSEQ multiplex PCR, and the TCRdb table lists in-frame clones only, not all of them. The sample includes about 78,000 clones, roughly 87% of them seen just once. Sequenced material: blood, taken from a patient whose treatment included radiotherapy and nephrectomy. The origin of the receptors is a woman between 65 and 79 years old with renal cell carcinoma.

The chain carries TRBV5-6 and TRBJ2-3; either TRBD1 or TRBD2 may fit D (5 bases each). Trimming removed 0 bases at V and 1 base at J, with 12 bases between. The germline V gene has CDR1 SGHDT and CDR2 YYEEEE. The CDR3 has 16 residues. CDR3 amino acids: CASSLGFLGGTDTQYF. DNA for the CDR3: TGTGCCAGCAGCTTGGGGTTTTTGGGGGGCACAGATACGCAGTATTTT. Looking up the rest from reference TRBV5-6 and TRBJ2-3 gives the full variable domain: DAGVTQSPTHLIKTRGQQVTLRCSPKSGHDTVSWYQQALGQGPQFIFQYYEEEERQRGNFPDRFSGHQFPNYSSELNVNALLLGDSALYLCASSLGFLGGTDTQYFGPGTRLTVL.

This clone was seen once. This chain links TRBV4-1 with TRBJ2-5; D is tentatively TRBD1 or TRBD2 (5 bases each). Trimming removed 5 bases at V and 5 bases at J, with 21 bases between. Germline V gene sequence: CDR1 MGHRA, CDR2 YSYEKL. The CDR3 totals 16 residues. This chain's CDR3 is CASSYKGRTSMETQYF. The CDR3 nucleotides are TGCGCCAGCAGCTACAAGGGGAGAACAAGTATGGAGACCCAGTACTTC.